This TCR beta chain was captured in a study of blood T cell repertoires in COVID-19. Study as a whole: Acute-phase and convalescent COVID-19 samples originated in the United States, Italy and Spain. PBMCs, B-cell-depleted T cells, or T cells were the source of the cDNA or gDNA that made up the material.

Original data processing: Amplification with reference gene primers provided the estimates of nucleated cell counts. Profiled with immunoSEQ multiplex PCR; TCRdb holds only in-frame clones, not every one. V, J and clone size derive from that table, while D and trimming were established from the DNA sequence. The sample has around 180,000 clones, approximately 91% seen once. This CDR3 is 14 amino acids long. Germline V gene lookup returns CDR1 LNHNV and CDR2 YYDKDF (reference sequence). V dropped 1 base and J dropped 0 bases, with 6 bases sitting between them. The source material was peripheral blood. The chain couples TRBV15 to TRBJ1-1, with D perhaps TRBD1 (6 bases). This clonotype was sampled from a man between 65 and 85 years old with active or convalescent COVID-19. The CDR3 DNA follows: TGTGCCACCAGCAGAGGGGACATGAACACTGAAGCTTTCTTT. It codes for CATSRGDMNTEAFF.